Presented here are 2 T cell receptor beta chains from one specimen sequenced in a study of cytomegalovirus exposure and HLA in healthy donors. This PCR relied on a set of 60 Vbeta primers and 13 Jbeta primers. Only in-frame clones appear in the TCRdb table, and some are missing; sequencing was by immunoSEQ multiplex PCR. This table has over 110,000 clones, approximately 82% appearing once. Material for sequencing was PBMCs. These receptors all stem from a woman aged 55-70 years in good health and CMV-seropositive.

The chain has TRBV5-4 and TRBJ2-7, with TRBD2 matching 11 bases. From germline, CDR1 is SGHNT and CDR2 YYREEE (reference sequence). V was clipped by 1 base and J by 4 bases; unmatched bases: 7. The CDR3 runs to 16 residues. For the CDR3, the DNA is TGTGCCAGCAGCTTGATGACTAGCGGGAAATGGTACGAGCAGTACTTC. Translating it yields CASSLMTSGKWYEQYF.

The chain recombines TRBV2 with TRBJ2-2; D is unresolved. This CDR3 is built from 13 residues. The V end lost 2 bases, the J end lost 5 bases, and 6 bases lay between the germline ends. Germline lookup yields CDR1 SNHLY and CDR2 FYNNEI. The CDR3 bases are TGTGCCAGCAGTGAAAGTGAGACCGGGGAGCTGTTTTTT. Encoded protein: CASSESETGELFF.